This note documents a single T cell receptor beta chain sequence. Its specificity is unknown. The data originate from a study of cytomegalovirus exposure and HLA in healthy donors. Findings and caveats of the study: Across donors, most TCRs were seen rarely, yet some public ones were widespread. In vitro data verified a few CMV-associated chains as specific for CMV antigens.

The repertoire was sequenced with immunoSEQ multiplex PCR; TCRdb's copy has only in-frame clones and lacks some. The sample yields over 100,000 clones, just under 95% seen once. Per the germline V gene, CDR1 is SQVTM and CDR2 is ANQGSEA. J gave up 3 bases and V 6 bases, and 8 bases lay outside the gene matches. The CDR3 is made up of 15 amino acids. The sample consisted of PBMCs. The TCR originated in a woman between 18 and 29 years old in good health and CMV-seronegative. This chain joins TRBV29-1 and TRBJ2-5; 12 bases are shared with TRBD1. CDR3 protein: CSVARGTGGKETQYF. DNA for the CDR3: TGCAGCGTGGCACGTGGGACAGGGGGCAAAGAGACCCAGTACTTC. Filled out from reference TRBV29-1 and TRBJ2-5, the complete variable domain reads SAVISQKPSRDICQRGTSLTIQCQVDSQVTMMFWYRQQPGQSLTLIATANQGSEATYESGFVIDKFPISRPNLTFSTLTVSNMSPEDSSIYLCSVARGTGGKETQYFGPGTRLLVL.